This TCR beta chain derives from a study of identical twins. V was clipped by 3 bases and J by 8 bases, with 25 bases between them. This CDR3 region has 18 residues. Germline V CDR1 and CDR2: MGHDK, SYGVNS. Carrying unique molecular identifiers, the cDNA also gained a universal primer site through template switching. Via MiXCR, TCRdb re-called the 5' RACE reads, giving one row per CDR3 protein. The sample carries about 220,000 distinct CDR3 sequences, around 6.9% recorded once. The same sample was also studied in work on yellow fever vaccine responses in identical twins.

The genes are TRBV25-1 and TRBJ1-4; a weak D match, TRBD1 (6 bases). This sequence originates from a woman aged 18-30 years in good health. Source material: memory (CD45RO+) T cells sorted from blood. The CDR3 DNA reads TGTGCCAGCAGTGACACGTTGCCCACAGGGATCGTTTGGGAAAAACTGTTTTTT. It yields the protein CASSDTLPTGIVWEKLFF.